This TCR beta chain is drawn from a study of beta chain features in type 1 diabetes (dated by TCRdb to 2016 to 2019). Some background on the complete study: No differences in mean age, gender distribution, total cell number or subset yield were found between patients and healthy donors. A total of approximately 100 million sorted cells were examined across all samples, and the number of cells per subset was strongly correlated with RNA yield. In the study, recently diagnosed type 1 diabetes patients and matched healthy donors were compared on the TCRB repertoires of their sorted circulating CD4+ T cell subsets. Naive and central memory subsets were obtained from all 30 or so donors, but regulatory and stem cell-like memory subsets were isolated from only 8 patients and roughly 8 healthy donors.

The CDR3 contains 16 residues, cysteine and phenylalanine counted. The kept DNA is CDR3 alone, 48 bases in frame from the first base. The junction carries 13 bases between V and J, which are trimmed by 2 bases and 0 bases respectively. CDR1 and CDR2, looked up from the germline V gene, are SGDLS and YYNGEE. The research as a whole found: Sequencing cDNA rather than genomic DNA could over-represent highly expressing activated cells, although activation and CD3 levels did not differ between groups. The naive, central memory and regulatory TCRB repertoires appeared to resemble one another more closely among patients than among healthy donors. Patients with type 1 diabetes made fewer insertions and deleted more nucleotides at VDJ recombination sites, implying thymic rearrangement abnormalities. Because small numbers of individuals were included in the HLA sub-analyses, any influence of HLA type on TCRB rearrangement was left unresolved. Shorter templates might be favored by PCR, yet because patient and control samples were amplified and corrected together, any such skew would affect both groups equally. A moderate but significant shortening of TCRB CDR3 length was observed in type 1 diabetes patients in all four CD4+ subsets.

A word on this clone: Its antigen is not yet known. One base away there is no much larger clone; base qualities are not given.

A single peripheral blood draw of approximately 100 mL on average was collected from each donor into heparinised tubes. Using a panel that included CD45RO, CCR7, CD25, CD127, CD95 and CD27, naive, central memory, regulatory and stem cell-like memory CD4+ T cells were sorted on a BD FACSAria II. Every sorted population had a purity above 95%. PBMCs were isolated right away by Lymphoprep density gradient centrifugation and were stained directly, without culture. So that batch effects would be minimized, each experiment stained and sorted samples in pairs, pairing one healthy donor with one patient. The High Capacity cDNA Reverse Transcription Kit was used to reverse transcribe all of the isolated RNA, meaning that expressed TCRB transcripts were what got sequenced. Deep immunoSEQ sequencing was applied to naive, central memory and regulatory T cell samples, giving an average of approximately 4 million total reads per sample. Sorted cells were lysed in RLT buffer and RNA was extracted with DNase-treated RNeasy Micro or Mini kits, depending on cell number. To prevent cross-contamination, each cell subset was processed individually, whereas patient and healthy donor samples were processed jointly. The immunoSEQ multiplex PCR was used to amplify TCRB sequences from cDNA, yielding 87-bp fragments that span the CDR3 region. The amplicons were sequenced using the Illumina HiSeq platform. Regarding the original processing steps: Synthetic template baselines were used to correct PCR bias computationally, reads within Hamming distance 2 were collapsed together, and singletons that could not be merged were discarded. Reads were aligned against IMGT to assign V, D and J genes, CDR3 length and insertions or deletions at six rearrangement sites. Clonotype counts were normalized to sorted cell number within each subset before computing true diversity and Gini coefficients with the tcR R package. The overlap coefficient, calculated on TCRB nucleotide sequences, was used to measure repertoire sharing. Sourced from immuneACCESS, this table was stored by TCRdb with only in-frame sequences that have V and J called. A share of the clones is absent; for the studies checked, an unresolved V gene accounts for under half, and the remainder has no known explanation. The V and J calls and the clone size are those of that table, but D and trimming were determined from the DNA. The sample table holds around 250,000 clones, of which around 26% were seen once. Together, the top ten hold approximately 4% of the sample.

This sequence was found in a man aged 25-45 years in good health. The specimen was central memory CD4+ T cells from blood. In this chain, TRBV9 is recombined with TRBJ2-3; the D gene is perhaps TRBD1, from 5 matching bases. The nucleotide sequence is given as TGTGCCAGCAGCGTCACGTCAGGGTTAAGCACAGATACGCAGTATTTT. It is translated as CASSVTSGLSTDTQYF.